Presented here are 8 T cell receptor beta chains from one specimen sequenced in a study of blood T cell repertoires in COVID-19. Sequenced by immunoSEQ multiplex PCR; TCRdb stores in-frame clones only, minus some. The sample records 31,000 or so clones, roughly nine tenths being singletons. The sample taken for sequencing was peripheral blood. The source of these receptors is a human donor with active COVID-19. The donor label of this sample is uncertain.

In this sample, this clone turned up once. The chain uses TRBV28 and TRBJ1-1; D is perhaps TRBD1 (6 bases). Germline-derived CDR1 and CDR2 are MDHEN and SYDVKM. The V and J ends lost 3 bases and 1 base respectively, with 15 bases between them. The CDR3 loop spans 16 amino acids. The CDR3 is CASSFTGIYRNTEAFF. The CDR3 DNA sequence: TGTGCCAGCAGTTTCACAGGGATTTATCGGAACACTGAAGCTTTCTTT.

The genes are TRBV11-3 and TRBJ2-7; D uncertain. CDR3 length equals 12 residues. The V gene lost 8 bases and the J gene lost 3 bases, with 11 bases spanning the gap. Germline V lookup: CDR1 SGHNT, CDR2 YENEEA. For the CDR3, the DNA is TGTGCCAGCGCGACAAACGACTACGAGCAGTACTTC. Its protein is CASATNDYEQYF.

The chain is built from TRBV5-5 and TRBJ2-2; D might be TRBD1 (5 bases). Per germline, CDR1 SGHKS and CDR2 YYEKEE (reference sequence). Trimming removed 1 base from V and 2 bases from J, with 9 bases in between. This CDR3 comprises 15 residues. The CDR3: CASSLLQGNTGELFF. The CDR3 nucleotides read TGTGCCAGCAGCTTGCTCCAGGGAAACACCGGGGAGCTGTTTTTT.

This chain connects TRBV5-6 to TRBJ2-2; TRBD1 matches 9 bases. The CDR3 consists of 15 residues. Trimming took 0 bases from V and 3 from J; bases not matched to a gene: 0. The germline V gene has CDR1 SGHDT and CDR2 YYEEEE. CDR3 DNA sequence: TGTGCCAGCAGCTTGGGGACAGGGGACACCGGGGAGCTGTTTTTT. This encodes CASSLGTGDTGELFF. The full variable domain, rest sourced from reference TRBV5-6 and TRBJ2-2, is DAGVTQSPTHLIKTRGQQVTLRCSPKSGHDTVSWYQQALGQGPQFIFQYYEEEERQRGNFPDRFSGHQFPNYSSELNVNALLLGDSALYLCASSLGTGDTGELFFGEGSRLTVL.

The chain uses TRBV9 and TRBJ2-5, with D possibly TRBD1 on 5 matching bases. V was pared by 3 bases and J by 1 base, with 10 bases between. This CDR3 comprises 14 residues. Germline assignment: CDR1 SGDLS and CDR2 YYNGEE. The CDR3 protein is CASSAGNPQETQYF. DNA for the CDR3: TGTGCCAGCAGCGCAGGGAACCCCCAAGAGACCCAGTACTTC.

The rearrangement links TRBV5-6 to TRBJ2-1; D gene uncertain. Between the trimmed V and J ends, which lost 4 bases and 6 bases, there was a span of 11 bases. CDR1 and CDR2 from the germline V gene are SGHDT and YYEEEE. The CDR3 sequence is 13 residues long. The CDR3 region has the DNA TGTGCCAGCAGCCTGGGCGGTCCCAATGAGCAGTTCTTC. Its translation is CASSLGGPNEQFF.

The V and J genes are TRBV11-3 and TRBJ2-7, with 8 bases lining up with TRBD2. V dropped 4 bases and J dropped 3; count of bases not matched to a gene: 5. The CDR3 totals 14 residues. Germline lookup yields CDR1 SGHNT and CDR2 YENEEA. This CDR3 reads CASSSELADYEQYF. DNA for the CDR3: TGTGCCAGCAGCTCAGAACTAGCGGACTACGAGCAGTACTTC.

The chain recombines TRBV2 with TRBJ2-2, with D tentatively TRBD1 (6 bases). The germline CDR1 and CDR2 sequences are SNHLY and FYNNEI. V was clipped by 7 bases and J by 2 bases, with 14 bases between them. This CDR3 has 15 amino acids. The CDR3 region is CASNKGVLNTGELFF. The CDR3 DNA reads as TGTGCCAGCAACAAGGGGGTTTTAAACACCGGGGAGCTGTTTTTT.